The 4 T cell receptor beta chains listed next were all sequenced from one sample in a study of identical twins. TCRdb passed the 5' RACE reads through MiXCR, listing each CDR3 protein once. The sample consists of 350,000 to 450,000 distinct CDR3 sequences, approximately 17% of them appearing once. The sequenced sample consisted of naive T cells sorted from blood. These receptors came from a man in his fifties or sixties in good health.

CDR3 residues: CSVVPRGSGIANEQFF. In DNA form, the CDR3 reads TGCAGCGTTGTTCCCCGGGGAAGCGGGATAGCCAATGAGCAGTTCTTC. This chain links TRBV29-1 with TRBJ2-1; 7 positions agree with TRBD2. This CDR3 has 16 amino acids. Germline CDR1 and CDR2: SQVTM and ANQGSEA. Trimming removed 4 bases from V and 6 bases from J; junction bases left unmatched: 15.

This clonotype came up a few times. The chain is built from TRBV12-3 or TRBV12-4 and TRBJ2-7, with TRBD1 matching over 9 bases. The CDR3 consists of 16 residues. Trimming took 3 bases from V and 1 from J; bases not matched to a gene: 7. The chain's CDR3 is CASSFSTGTGSYEQYF. As DNA, the CDR3 is TGTGCCAGCAGTTTCTCGACCGGGACAGGGTCCTACGAGCAGTACTTC.

This clonotype showed up just a few times. This chain uses TRBV5-1 with TRBJ2-7, with 10 bases aligning to TRBD1. V shed 0 bases and J 6 bases; nucleotides not matched to a gene: 9. The CDR3 consists of 16 residues. In germline, CDR1 is SGHRS, CDR2 YFSETQ. The CDR3: CASSLDGQGVVVEQYF. As DNA, the CDR3 is TGCGCCAGCAGCTTGGACGGACAGGGGGTGGTGGTCGAGCAGTACTTC.

The table lists this clonotype with many counts. The rearrangement links TRBV4-3 to TRBJ2-1, with a possible D match to TRBD1 (5 bases). The CDR3 is 13 residues long. Trimming left V 0 bases short and J 8 bases short, with 8 bases between. CDR1 and CDR2 from the germline V gene are LGHNA and YSLEER. As DNA, the CDR3 is TGCGCCAGCAGCCAAGACAGGGTCCATGAGCAGTTCTTC. Amino acids: CASSQDRVHEQFF.